This TCR beta chain originates from a study of blood T cell repertoires in COVID-19. Study summary: Specimens from acute and convalescent COVID-19 originated in the United States, Italy and Spain.

This clone was observed once. The CDR3 length is 15 residues. V was clipped by 3 bases and J by 6 bases; unmatched bases: 7. Germline assignment: CDR1 SGHRS and CDR2 YFSETQ. As processed by the authors: Reference gene primer amplification in the assay estimated nucleated cell counts. Profiling relied on immunoSEQ multiplex PCR, and the TCRdb table lists in-frame clones only, not all of them. The V and J calls and clone size were taken over from that table, and D and trimming were inferred from the DNA. The data hold 130,000 or so clones, with 84% observed a single time. Sequencing was carried out using peripheral blood. The TCR sequence derives from an older woman with acute or convalescent COVID-19. The chain is built from TRBV5-1 and TRBJ1-5; 9 bases are shared with TRBD1. CDR3 protein: CASSSGQGTGQPQHF. CDR3 nucleotide sequence: TGCGCCAGCAGCTCGGGACAGGGAACCGGTCAGCCCCAGCATTTT.